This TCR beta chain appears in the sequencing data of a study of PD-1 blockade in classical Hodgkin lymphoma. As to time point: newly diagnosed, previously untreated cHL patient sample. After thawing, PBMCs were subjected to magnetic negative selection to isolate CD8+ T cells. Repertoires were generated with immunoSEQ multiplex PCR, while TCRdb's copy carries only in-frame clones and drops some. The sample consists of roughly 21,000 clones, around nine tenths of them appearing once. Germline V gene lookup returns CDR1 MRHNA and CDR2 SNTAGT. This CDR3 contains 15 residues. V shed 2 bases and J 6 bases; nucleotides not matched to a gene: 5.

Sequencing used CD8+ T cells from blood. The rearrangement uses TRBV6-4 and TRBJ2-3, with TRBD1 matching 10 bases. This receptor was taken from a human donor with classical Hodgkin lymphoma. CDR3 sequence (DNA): TGTGCCAGCAGTGACCGGACAGGGGGAGTGGATACGCAGTATTTT. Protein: CASSDRTGGVDTQYF.